These 22 T cell receptor beta chains originate from one sample sequenced in a study of blood T cell repertoires in COVID-19. This table comes from immunoSEQ multiplex PCR, and its TCRdb copy is limited to in-frame clones, with some not included. The sample includes more than 95,000 clones, roughly 83% of them seen just once. Sequenced input: peripheral blood. All receptors derive from a human donor in a cohort sampled during active COVID-19.

The chain links TRBV27 to TRBJ2-5; 7 bases agree with TRBD2. The CDR3 extends over 14 amino acids. Trimming removed 3 bases from V and 5 bases from J; junction bases left unmatched: 6. Germline CDR1 and CDR2: MNHEY and SMNVEV (reference sequence). The CDR3 DNA follows: TGTGCCAGCAGTTTGATGGTGGGGGGGGAGACCCAGTACTTC. It translates to CASSLMVGGETQYF.

The rearrangement uses TRBV5-1 and TRBJ1-4; perhaps TRBD1 as D (5 bases). The germline CDR1 and CDR2 sequences are SGHRS and YFSETQ. V lost 4 bases, J lost 7 bases, and 14 bases lay in between. This CDR3 is built from 14 residues. CDR3: CASSGGEIGEKLFF. CDR3 bases: TGCGCCAGCAGCGGGGGGGAGATTGGTGAAAAACTGTTTTTT.

The chain links TRBV7-6 to TRBJ1-1; D is possibly TRBD1 (5 bases). The CDR3 runs 15 residues. Germline CDR1 is SGHVS and CDR2 is FNYEAQ. V was cut by 4 bases and J by 3 bases, with 15 bases left in between. The CDR3 region is CASSSTVRADTEAFF. Here the CDR3 DNA reads TGTGCCAGCAGCTCTACGGTCAGGGCGGACACTGAAGCTTTCTTT.

This clone occurred once. The rearrangement joins TRBV6-5 to TRBJ2-2, with TRBD1 matching over 9 bases. Germline CDR1 reads MNHEY; CDR2 reads SVGAGI. The V gene end was trimmed by 6 bases and the J gene end by 4 bases; junction bases not matched to a gene: 6. CDR3 length: 15 residues. The CDR3 is CASRIQGATTGELFF. CDR3 nucleotides: TGTGCCAGCAGGATACAGGGGGCGACCACCGGGGAGCTGTTTTTT.

The chain combines TRBV4-1 with TRBJ2-4, with 13 bases matching TRBD2. The germline V gene has CDR1 MGHRA and CDR2 YSYEKL. The CDR3 spans 20 residues. V lost 0 bases to trimming and J lost 0 bases; unmatched junction nucleotides: 8. The CDR3 DNA sequence: TGCGCCAGCAGCCAAGATCGGGGGACTAGCGGGAAACTAGCCAAAAACATTCAGTACTTC. Its translation is CASSQDRGTSGKLAKNIQYF.

The chain has TRBV11-3 and TRBJ2-1; 12 positions match TRBD2. This CDR3 spans 14 amino acids. V gave up 4 bases and J gave up 15 bases; unmatched junction bases: 10. Germline-derived CDR1 and CDR2 are SGHNT and YENEEA. Written as DNA, the CDR3 is TGTGCCAGCAGCTCGACTAGCGGGAGTGGGTACGCGTTCTTC. It codes for CASSSTSGSGYAFF.

The V call is TRBV7-9, the J call TRBJ2-3, with D perhaps TRBD1 (6 bases). Trimming cost V 2 bases and J 3 bases, with 15 bases left between them. The CDR3 loop spans 16 amino acids. The germline V gene has CDR1 SEHNR and CDR2 FQNEAQ (reference sequence). The CDR3 region is CASSLSGRGFTDTQYF. CDR3 nucleotides: TGTGCCAGCAGCTTATCGGGCAGGGGTTTTACAGATACGCAGTATTTT.

The chain is built from TRBV15 and TRBJ2-1; 10 positions agree with TRBD1. V dropped 1 base and J dropped 2; count of bases not matched to a gene: 2. The CDR3 covers 16 residues. Germline loops: CDR1 LNHNV, CDR2 YYDKDF (reference sequence). CDR3: CATSRGGTGAYNEQFF. The DNA of the CDR3 is TGTGCCACCAGCAGAGGAGGGACAGGGGCCTACAATGAGCAGTTCTTC.

This rearrangement joins TRBV19 to TRBJ1-2, with 9 nucleotides matching TRBD1. Trimming took 5 bases from V and 14 from J; bases not matched to a gene: 9. There are 12 residues in the CDR3. CDR1 LNHDA and CDR2 SQIVND come from the germline V gene (reference sequence). The DNA of the CDR3 is TGTGCCAGTAGTCCTACCGGGACAGGGAGAACCTTC. It yields the protein CASSPTGTGRTF.

This clone occurred once. The chain uses TRBV9 and TRBJ2-3, with D tentatively TRBD2 (6 bases). CDR1 SGDLS and CDR2 YYNGEE come from the germline V gene. CDR3 length equals 16 residues. Trimming removed 4 bases from V and 0 bases from J, with 15 bases in between. The chain's CDR3 is CASSPAGSGSTDTQYF. CDR3 DNA: TGTGCCAGCAGCCCCGCGGGCAGCGGGAGCACAGATACGCAGTATTTT.

The chain combines TRBV10-3 with TRBJ2-3; 9 nucleotides agree with TRBD1. CDR1 and CDR2 (germline): ENHRY, SYGVKD. The CDR3 has 18 amino acids. The ends lost 7 bases at V and 1 base at J; junction bases unmatched: 15. The CDR3 is CAIKDRGLAEEGTDTQYF. CDR3 DNA: TGTGCCATCAAGGACAGGGGTTTAGCGGAGGAGGGCACAGATACGCAGTATTTT.

This chain joins TRBV11-3 and TRBJ2-2; 8 bases line up with TRBD1. The CDR3 is made up of 16 amino acids. The germline V gene encodes CDR1 SGHNT and CDR2 YENEEA. The V and J ends lost 1 base and 4 bases, in that order; junction bases with no gene match: 5. Written as DNA, the CDR3 is TGTGCCAGCAGCTTAGGCCAGGACAGGGCCACCGGGGAGCTGTTTTTT. It specifies CASSLGQDRATGELFF. Using reference TRBV11-3 and TRBJ2-2 for the parts outside the CDR3, the full variable domain is EAGVVQSPRYKIIEKKQPVAFWCNPISGHNTLYWYLQNLGQGPELLIRYENEEAVDDSQLPKDRFSAERLKGVDSTLKIQPAELGDSAVYLCASSLGQDRATGELFFGEGSRLTVL.

CDR3 in amino acids: CASSGTVIYEQYF. The CDR3 DNA follows: TGTGCCAGCAGTGGGACAGTAATCTACGAGCAGTACTTC. This chain links TRBV2 with TRBJ2-7, with a weak D call TRBD1 (6 bases). Per germline, CDR1 SNHLY and CDR2 FYNNEI. Trimming cost V 4 bases and J 3 bases, with 10 bases left between them. The CDR3 is made up of 13 amino acids.

The chain couples TRBV5-1 to TRBJ2-2; 10 bases are shared with TRBD2. The length of the CDR3 is 17 residues. Unmatched junction bases numbered 5, after V lost 0 bases and J lost 3 bases. The V gene's germline CDR1 is SGHRS and CDR2 YFSETQ. CDR3: CASSLAPSGRDTGELFF. The CDR3 DNA sequence: TGCGCCAGCAGCTTGGCCCCTAGCGGGAGAGACACCGGGGAGCTGTTTTTT.

V usage is TRBV5-1 and J usage is TRBJ2-7, with 9 bases identical to TRBD2. Per the germline V gene, CDR1 is SGHRS and CDR2 is YFSETQ. This CDR3 is built from 14 residues. V was clipped by 4 bases and J by 7 bases; unmatched bases: 9. This chain's CDR3 is CASSRLAGVREQYF. As DNA, the CDR3 is TGCGCCAGCAGCAGATTAGCGGGAGTCAGGGAGCAGTACTTC.

This sequence joins TRBV11-3 and TRBJ2-1, with TRBD1 matching over 8 bases. Germline CDR1 SGHNT, CDR2 YENEEA. The V gene end was trimmed by 5 bases and the J gene end by 6 bases; junction bases not matched to a gene: 3. CDR3 length: 13 amino acids. Here the CDR3 reads CASSGQGSNEQFF. DNA for the CDR3: TGTGCCAGCAGCGGACAGGGAAGCAATGAGCAGTTCTTC.

This chain joins TRBV5-1 and TRBJ1-5; TRBD1 matches at 7 bases. Per the germline V gene, CDR1 is SGHRS and CDR2 is YFSETQ. V trimming: 4 bases; J trimming: 0 bases; junction bases outside the gene matches: 4. This CDR3 contains 15 residues. The CDR3 DNA reads TGCGCCAGCAGCCCGGGACAGAATAGCAATCAGCCCCAGCATTTT. Encoded protein: CASSPGQNSNQPQHF.

This rearrangement joins TRBV18 to TRBJ2-1; TRBD2 agrees at 8 bases. V lost 0 bases and J lost 1; bases outside the gene matches: 8. The CDR3 loop spans 18 amino acids. From germline, CDR1 is KGHSH and CDR2 LQKENI. DNA for the CDR3: TGTGCCAGCTCACCACCTCGGAGCGGGAGTGTGTCCTACAATGAGCAGTTCTTC. Its protein product is CASSPPRSGSVSYNEQFF.

J is TRBJ2-3 and V is TRBV7-8; tentative D call: TRBD2 (5 bases). Deletions cut 5 bases from V and 6 bases from J, with 9 bases between. Germline CDR1 and CDR2: SGHVS and FQNEAQ. The CDR3 is 12 residues long. The CDR3 nucleotides are TGTGCCAGCAGCCCAATAGCGGATACGCAGTATTTT. It specifies CASSPIADTQYF.

The gene calls are TRBV5-1 and TRBJ2-1; no definite D call. The CDR3 sequence is 12 residues long. Trimming took 0 bases from V and 5 from J, leaving 3 bases between them. The germline gives CDR1 SGHRS, CDR2 YFSETQ. For the CDR3, the DNA is TGCGCCAGCAGCTTGGTCGACAATGAGCAGTTCTTC. As protein: CASSLVDNEQFF.

This clone was seen once. This chain links TRBV2 with TRBJ2-1; TRBD2 is a possible D gene (5 bases). Trimming stripped 11 bases from V and 5 bases from J, with 22 bases between. The germline V gene encodes CDR1 SNHLY and CDR2 FYNNEI. CDR3 length: 15 amino acids. The CDR3 nucleotides read TGTGCCGACCACGGGGAATTTATCGACCACAATGAGCAGTTCTTC. Translated: CADHGEFIDHNEQFF. Complete variable domain (other parts from reference TRBV2 and TRBJ2-1): EPEVTQTPSHQVTQMGQEVILRCVPISNHLYFYWYRQILGQKVEFLVSFYNNEISEKSEIFDDQFSVERPDGSNFTLKIRSTKLEDSAMYFCADHGEFIDHNEQFFGPGTRLTVL.

This clone has a single count. This chain joins TRBV2 and TRBJ1-6; TRBD1 might be the D (5 bases). Germline CDR1 and CDR2: SNHLY and FYNNEI. The length of the CDR3 is 14 residues. With 8 bases removed from V and 5 bases from J, the gap between germline ends came to 13 bases. The CDR3 loop is CASSRRGNNSPLHF. In nucleotides, the CDR3 is TGTGCCAGCTCGAGGAGGGGAAATAATTCACCCCTCCACTTT.